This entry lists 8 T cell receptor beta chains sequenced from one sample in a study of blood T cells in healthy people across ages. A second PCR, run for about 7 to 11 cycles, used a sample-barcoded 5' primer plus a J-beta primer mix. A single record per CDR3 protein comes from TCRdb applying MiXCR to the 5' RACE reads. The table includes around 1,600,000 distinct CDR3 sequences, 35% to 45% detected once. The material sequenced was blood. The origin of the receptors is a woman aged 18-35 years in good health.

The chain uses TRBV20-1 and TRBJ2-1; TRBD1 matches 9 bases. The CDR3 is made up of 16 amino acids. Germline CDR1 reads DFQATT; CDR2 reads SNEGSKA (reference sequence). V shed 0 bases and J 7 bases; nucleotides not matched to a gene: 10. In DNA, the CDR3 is TGCAGTGCTAGAGATCGGTGGACAGGGGTGAGGAATGAGCAGTTCTTC. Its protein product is CSARDRWTGVRNEQFF.

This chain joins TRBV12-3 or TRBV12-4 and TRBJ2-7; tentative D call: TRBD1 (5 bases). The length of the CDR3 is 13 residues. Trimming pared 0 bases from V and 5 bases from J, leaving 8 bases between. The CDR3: CASSLARRDEQYF. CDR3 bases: TGTGCCAGCAGTTTAGCGCGCAGGGACGAGCAGTACTTC.

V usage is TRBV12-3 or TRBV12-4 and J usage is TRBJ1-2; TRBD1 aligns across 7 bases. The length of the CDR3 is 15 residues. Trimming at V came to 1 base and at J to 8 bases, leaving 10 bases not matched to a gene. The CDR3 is CASSLGDRQGRGYTF. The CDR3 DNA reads TGTGCCAGCAGTTTAGGGGATCGACAGGGTCGCGGCTACACCTTC.

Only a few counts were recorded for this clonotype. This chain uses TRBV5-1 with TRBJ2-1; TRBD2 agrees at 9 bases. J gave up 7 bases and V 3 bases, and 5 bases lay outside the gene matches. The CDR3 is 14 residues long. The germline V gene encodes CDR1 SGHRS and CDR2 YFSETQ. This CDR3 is CASSSIAGANEQFF. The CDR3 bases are TGCGCCAGCAGCTCTATAGCGGGGGCAAATGAGCAGTTCTTC. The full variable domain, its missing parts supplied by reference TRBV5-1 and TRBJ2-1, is KAGVTQTPRYLIKTRGQQVTLSCSPISGHRSVSWYQQTPGQGLQFLFEYFSETQRNKGNFPGRFSGRQFSNSRSEMNVSTLELGDSALYLCASSSIAGANEQFFGPGTRLTVL.

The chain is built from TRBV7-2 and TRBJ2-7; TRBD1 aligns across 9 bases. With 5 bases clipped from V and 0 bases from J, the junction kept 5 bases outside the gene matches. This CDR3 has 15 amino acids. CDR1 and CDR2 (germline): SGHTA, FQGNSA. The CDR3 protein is CASSGGQGFSYEQYF. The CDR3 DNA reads TGTGCCAGCAGCGGGGGACAGGGCTTCTCCTACGAGCAGTACTTC. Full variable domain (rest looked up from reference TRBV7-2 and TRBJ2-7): GAGVSQSPSNKVTEKGKDVELRCDPISGHTALYWYRQSLGQGLEFLIYFQGNSAPDKSGLPSDRFSAERTGGSVSTLTIQRTQQEDSAVYLCASSGGQGFSYEQYFGPGTRLTVT.

The CDR3 region is CASSYSTSINEQFF. DNA of the CDR3: TGTGCCAGCAGTTACTCAACTTCAATTAATGAGCAGTTCTTC. This chain links TRBV6-6 with TRBJ2-1; no clear D gene. Germline V gene data show CDR1 as MNHNY and CDR2 as SVGAGI (reference sequence). CDR3 length: 14 residues. Between the trimmed V and J ends, which lost 0 bases and 7 bases, there was a span of 10 bases.

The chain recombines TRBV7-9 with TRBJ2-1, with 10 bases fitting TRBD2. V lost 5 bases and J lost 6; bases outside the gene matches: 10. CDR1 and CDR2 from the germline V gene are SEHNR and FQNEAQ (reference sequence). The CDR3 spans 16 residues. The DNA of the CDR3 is TGTGCCAGCAGCACCCCGTGGGCTAGCGGGGGCAATGAGCAGTTCTTC. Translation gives CASSTPWASGGNEQFF.

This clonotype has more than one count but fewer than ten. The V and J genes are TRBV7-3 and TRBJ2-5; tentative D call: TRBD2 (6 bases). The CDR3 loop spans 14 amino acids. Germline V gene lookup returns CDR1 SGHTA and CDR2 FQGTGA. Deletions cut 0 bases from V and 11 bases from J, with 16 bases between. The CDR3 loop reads CASSLTGRTTKQYF. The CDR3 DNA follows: TGTGCCAGCAGCTTAACTGGGCGGACTACGAAGCAGTACTTC.